The 9 T cell receptor beta chains reported below all come from one sample, sequenced in a study of T cells in Graves' hyperthyroidism and ophthalmopathy. Regions amplified from RNA transcripts were the TCR beta CDR3 regions. HTBI primers were the set used in a first-round RT-PCR of the TCR CDR3. TCRdb recomputed calls from the multiplex PCR reads with MiXCR, one row per CDR3 protein. The sample consists of some 350,000 distinct CDR3 sequences, 15% to 18% of them appearing once. The sequencing sample was made of blood. The receptors derive from a woman aged 18-29 years with Graves' hyperthyroidism that later progressed to Graves' ophthalmopathy.

This clonotype was seen more than once but under ten times. The chain couples TRBV12-3 or TRBV12-4 to TRBJ1-3; D not certain. V lost 4 bases and J 0 bases, leaving 10 bases between the germline ends. The CDR3 is 15 amino acids. The CDR3 region is CASSYPRNSGNTIYF. The CDR3 DNA reads as TGTGCCAGCAGTTACCCTCGGAACTCTGGAAACACCATATATTTT.

This clonotype was recorded at least ten times. This chain uses TRBV28 with TRBJ2-3; possibly TRBD1 or TRBD2 for D (5 bases each). The CDR3 contains 16 residues. Germline values: CDR1 MDHEN, CDR2 SYDVKM. Trimming shortened V by 5 bases and J by 3 bases, and 18 bases separated the two germline ends. CDR3 loop: CASSLTLMRGTDTQYF. CDR3 nucleotides: TGTGCCAGCAGTCTAACACTAATGAGGGGTACAGATACGCAGTATTTT.

The chain couples TRBV10-1 to TRBJ2-1, with a weak D call TRBD2 (6 bases). CDR1 and CDR2 from the germline V gene are WNHNN and SYGVQD (reference sequence). This CDR3 is 14 amino acids long. V was cut by 7 bases and J by 4 bases, with 14 bases left in between. As DNA, the CDR3 is TGCGCCAGCACGAAGTGGGAGGCGTACAATGAGCAGTTCTTC. As protein: CASTKWEAYNEQFF.

This clonotype appeared a few times. The CDR3 here is CASGGQTYEQYF. CDR3 sequence (DNA): TGCGCCAGCGGAGGGCAGACCTACGAGCAGTACTTC. V gene TRBV10-2 combines with J gene TRBJ2-7; D might be TRBD2 (6 bases). The CDR3 consists of 12 residues. Germline V gene sequence: CDR1 WSHSY, CDR2 SAAADI. V was shortened by 8 bases and J by 2 bases, with 10 bases between the two germline ends.

The chain links TRBV4-2 to TRBJ2-5, with 9 bases identical to TRBD2. The CDR3 consists of 15 residues. Germline CDR1 is LGHNA and CDR2 is YNFKEQ. The V segment lost 0 bases and the J segment 2 bases; nucleotides outside the gene matches: 1. The CDR3 loop is CASSQETSGQETQYF. The CDR3 nucleotides read TGTGCCAGCAGCCAAGAGACTAGCGGACAAGAGACCCAGTACTTC.

As regards this clonotype: A read error is possible here, since a much larger clone lies one base away. The V gene is TRBV28, the J gene TRBJ1-6; no clear D gene. The CDR3 consists of 16 residues. CDR1 is MDHEN, CDR2 SYDVKM, per germline. Trimming cost V 5 bases and J 0 bases, with 11 bases left between them. The CDR3 coding sequence is TGTGCCAGCAGTCCCCAGAGAAGCTCCTATAATTCACCCCTCCACTTT. Translated, it gives CASSPQRSSYNSPLHF.

In regard to this clonotype: This sequence may be a read error, since a much larger clone differs from it by one base. The rearrangement uses TRBV30 and TRBJ1-5; weak D call: TRBD1 (5 bases). Germline V gives CDR1 GTSNPN, CDR2 SVGIG (reference sequence). The CDR3 extends over 14 amino acids. The DNA for the CDR3 is TGTGCCTGGAACGAAGGGGTCGGGGATCAGCCCCAGCGTTTT. Protein product: CAWNEGVGDQPQRF.

This clonotype has only a few counts. The chain links TRBV10-1 to TRBJ2-3; no clear D gene. Looked up from germline, CDR1 is WNHNN and CDR2 is SYGVQD (reference sequence). Trimming cost V 3 bases and J 4 bases, with 5 bases left between them. The length of the CDR3 is 12 residues. The CDR3 nucleotides read TGCGCCAGCAGTGATAGTTCAGATACGCAGTATTTT. Protein sequence: CASSDSSDTQYF.

The chain has TRBV6-2 or TRBV6-3 and TRBJ2-1, with 9 bases that match TRBD2. Germline CDR1 is MNHEY and CDR2 is SVGEGT. The CDR3 is 18 residues long. The J segment lost 8 bases and the V segment lost 0 bases, leaving 14 bases of the junction unmatched. The CDR3 DNA reads as TGTGCCAGCAGTTACTCGAGGGCGGGAGGGACGCCCTGGGATGAGCAGTTCTTC. Its protein product is CASSYSRAGGTPWDEQFF.